This T cell receptor beta chain originates from a study of blood T cell repertoires in COVID-19. For the study at large: The cDNA or gDNA used as material had been derived from T cells, B-cell-depleted T cells, or PBMCs.

TCRdb keeps only in-frame clones here, not all; method: immunoSEQ multiplex PCR. Of 90,000 to 150,000 clones listed, 85% to 90% were seen once; the top ten hold more than 2%. The clonotype was recovered from a woman aged 45-59 years with acute or convalescent COVID-19. The specimen sequenced was peripheral blood.

The DNA for the CDR3 is TGTGCCAGCAACCTCTGGGGGGGGGCTCCAAATTCACCCCTCCACTTT. This encodes CASNLWGGAPNSPLHF. This chain joins TRBV7-2 and TRBJ1-6, with a weak D call TRBD1 (6 bases). CDR3 size: 16 residues. Trimming stripped 7 bases from V and 7 bases from J, with 20 bases between. CDR1 and CDR2 (germline): SGHTA, FQGNSA. Together with reference TRBV7-2 and TRBJ1-6, the CDR3 gives the full variable domain: GAGVSQSPSNKVTEKGKDVELRCDPISGHTALYWYRQSLGQGLEFLIYFQGNSAPDKSGLPSDRFSAERTGGSVSTLTIQRTQQEDSAVYLCASNLWGGAPNSPLHFGNGTRLTVT.